This TCR beta chain was recorded in a study of T cells after yellow fever vaccination. The CDR3 length is 13 residues. Germline-derived CDR1 and CDR2 are MNHNS and SASEGT. The V end lost 6 bases, the J end lost 4 bases, and 13 bases lay between the germline ends. This clonotype was seen many times. As yet, its antigen is unknown. The study, taken as a whole, reports: Few clonotypes appeared in both CD4 and CD8 compartments.

5'RACE template switching produced TCR cDNA carrying a universal primer site and UMIs. TCRdb used MiXCR to reprocess the 5' RACE reads, holding one entry per CDR3 protein. The sample consists of about 75,000 distinct CDR3 sequences, about 7.3% of them appearing once. This chain uses TRBV6-1 with TRBJ2-7; D gene ambiguous. The starting material was CD8+ T cells sorted from PBMCs, obtained roughly 10 days after the first yellow fever vaccination. The sequence derives from a young man who received the YFV17D yellow fever vaccine. The DNA for the CDR3 is TGTGCCAGCAGCCACAGATTAGGGTACGAGCAGTACTTC. Encoded protein: CASSHRLGYEQYF.